A single sample is the source of the 23 T cell receptor beta chains below, sequenced in a study of blood T cell repertoires in COVID-19. Some clones are missing from TCRdb's copy, which holds only in-frame ones; the method was immunoSEQ multiplex PCR. Here the sample spans approximately 70,000 clones, 70% to 90% being singletons. Sequenced sample: peripheral blood. Receptors were obtained from a man between 65 and 80 years old with active or convalescent COVID-19.

The chain uses TRBV28 and TRBJ2-2; D perhaps matches TRBD1 (8 bases). Germline-derived CDR1 and CDR2 are MDHEN and SYDVKM. The CDR3 consists of 15 residues. V dropped 6 bases and J dropped 5 bases, with 16 bases sitting between them. The CDR3 DNA follows: TGTGCCAGCAGCACCACAGGGGGAGGGACCGGGGAGCTGTTTTTT. Its protein is CASSTTGGGTGELFF.

V usage is TRBV20-1 and J usage is TRBJ1-2; no definite D call. The germline V gene has CDR1 DFQATT and CDR2 SNEGSKA (reference sequence). Trimming pared 6 bases from V and 8 bases from J, leaving 13 bases between. The CDR3 extends over 11 amino acids. Here the CDR3 DNA reads TGCAGTGCCACGAAGGACTGGGGCTACACCTTC. As protein: CSATKDWGYTF.

The rearrangement uses TRBV19 and TRBJ2-7; a weak D match, TRBD1 (6 bases). The CDR3 is 14 amino acids. The V and J ends lost 3 bases and 12 bases respectively, with 21 bases between them. CDR1 LNHDA and CDR2 SQIVND come from the germline V gene (reference sequence). The DNA of the CDR3 is TGTGCCAGTAGTATCTGGGCAGGGGACCCCGTGTGGTACTTC. It codes for CASSIWAGDPVWYF.

This clone was seen just once. The chain joins TRBV9 to TRBJ2-1; a possible D gene is TRBD1 (5 bases). There are 15 residues in the CDR3. Per germline, CDR1 SGDLS and CDR2 YYNGEE. Trimming took 3 bases from V and 8 from J, leaving 18 bases between them. The CDR3 spells CASSGLGASGDEQFF. The CDR3 DNA is TGTGCCAGCAGCGGCCTAGGGGCTAGTGGCGATGAGCAGTTCTTC.

The rearrangement joins TRBV6-4 to TRBJ2-2; D is uncertain. Germline V gene sequence: CDR1 MRHNA, CDR2 SNTAGT. The CDR3 is 12 amino acids. Trimming stripped 6 bases from V and 2 bases from J, with 4 bases between. The CDR3 reads CASSRNTGELFF. CDR3 nucleotides: TGTGCCAGCAGCCGTAACACCGGGGAGCTGTTTTTT.

The rearrangement links TRBV5-5 to TRBJ1-2, with 7 bases that match TRBD1. CDR1 and CDR2 (germline): SGHKS, YYEKEE (reference sequence). Germline trimming cut 2 bases from V and 3 bases from J; bases unmatched to any gene: 7. This CDR3 has 15 amino acids. The chain's CDR3 is CASSFFDRADYGYTF. DNA for the CDR3: TGTGCCAGCAGCTTCTTCGACAGGGCCGACTATGGCTACACCTTC. The entire variable domain, with the rest obtained from reference TRBV5-5 and TRBJ1-2, is as follows: DAGVTQSPTHLIKTRGQQVTLRCSPISGHKSVSWYQQVLGQGPQFIFQYYEKEERGRGNFPDRFSARQFPNYSSELNVNALLLGDSALYLCASSFFDRADYGYTFGSGTRLTVV.

The chain has TRBV28 and TRBJ1-1; 9 nucleotides line up with TRBD1. Germline V CDR1 and CDR2: MDHEN, SYDVKM. This CDR3 contains 17 residues. V was pared by 5 bases and J by 4 bases, with 14 bases of the junction left unmatched. For the CDR3, the DNA is TGTGCCAGCAGTCCTCCGGGACAGGGTAATTGGGGCACTGAAGCTTTCTTT. It codes for CASSPPGQGNWGTEAFF.

This clone was seen more than once but under ten times. The V gene is TRBV14, the J gene TRBJ2-5; no reliable D call. The CDR3 sequence is 15 residues long. Trimming pared 0 bases from V and 1 base from J, leaving 9 bases between. Per the germline V gene, CDR1 is SGHDN and CDR2 is FVKESK. CDR3 sequence: CASSQDSARQETQYF. The CDR3 coding sequence is TGTGCCAGCAGCCAAGATTCCGCGCGCCAAGAGACCCAGTACTTC.

The V call is TRBV28, the J call TRBJ1-2; 7 bases line up with TRBD1. Germline-derived CDR1 and CDR2 are MDHEN and SYDVKM. V lost 6 bases to trimming and J lost 2 bases; unmatched junction nucleotides: 6. The CDR3 is made up of 14 amino acids. CDR3 amino acids: CASRVTGSNYGYTF. CDR3 bases: TGTGCCAGCAGGGTGACAGGGTCCAACTATGGCTACACCTTC.

The chain employs TRBV19 and TRBJ1-3, with 7 bases identical to TRBD1. The CDR3 spans 16 residues. CDR1 and CDR2 from the germline V gene are LNHDA and SQIVND (reference sequence). J was trimmed by 4 bases and V by 5 bases; bases with no gene match: 11. DNA of the CDR3: TGTGCCAGTAGTCCGCCACAGGGGATTATAGGAAACACCATATATTTT. Its translation is CASSPPQGIIGNTIYF.

This chain connects TRBV5-5 to TRBJ1-3; D gene ambiguous. V was pared by 4 bases and J by 4 bases, with 18 bases between. CDR3 length: 16 residues. Germline CDR1 and CDR2: SGHKS and YYEKEE (reference sequence). CDR3 sequence: CASSIGLGRSGNTIYF. Written as DNA, the CDR3 is TGTGCCAGCAGCATTGGGCTTGGGAGGTCCGGAAACACCATATATTTT.

The V and J genes are TRBV15 and TRBJ1-1, with D unresolved. V lost 0 bases, J lost 5 bases, and 4 bases lay in between. CDR1 and CDR2 from the germline V gene are LNHNV and YYDKDF (reference sequence). The CDR3 is 12 amino acids. CDR3 loop: CATSRDRTEAFF. CDR3 coding DNA: TGTGCCACCAGCAGAGATCGGACTGAAGCTTTCTTT. Full variable domain (remainder filled in from reference TRBV15 and TRBJ1-1): DAMVIQNPRYQVTQFGKPVTLSCSQTLNHNVMYWYQQKSSQAPKLLFHYYDKDFNNEADTPDNFQSRRPNTSFCFLDIRSPGLGDTAMYLCATSRDRTEAFFGQGTRLTVV.

The J gene is TRBJ1-6, the V gene TRBV19, with 8 nucleotides matching TRBD1. V shed 7 bases and J 9 bases; nucleotides not matched to a gene: 5. The germline V gene encodes CDR1 LNHDA and CDR2 SQIVND (reference sequence). The CDR3 sequence is 13 residues long. Written as DNA, the CDR3 is TGTGCCAGTACCCGGGACAGGTCTTCACCCCTCCACTTT. This gives the protein CASTRDRSSPLHF.

This rearrangement joins TRBV2 to TRBJ2-7, with D maybe TRBD1 (5 bases). V was clipped by 6 bases and J by 4 bases, with 10 bases between them. This CDR3 spans 12 amino acids. CDR1 and CDR2 (germline): SNHLY, FYNNEI. The CDR3 DNA is TGTGCCAGCAGCCGGACACCATACGAGCAGTACTTC. It is translated as CASSRTPYEQYF.

This clone was seen once. The rearrangement links TRBV9 to TRBJ1-4; TRBD1 agrees at 9 bases. V shed 8 bases and J 7 bases; nucleotides not matched to a gene: 9. This CDR3 spans 14 amino acids. The germline V gene has CDR1 SGDLS and CDR2 YYNGEE. The CDR3 sequence is CASTGGQGGEKLFF. CDR3 nucleotides: TGTGCCAGTACGGGGGGACAGGGAGGTGAAAAACTGTTTTTT.

This clone was seen just once. This CDR3 reads CASSLARTSLGTGGLGTQYF. In DNA, the CDR3 is TGTGCCAGCAGCTTGGCACGGACTTCGTTAGGGACAGGGGGCTTGGGGACGCAGTATTTT. The chain joins TRBV5-4 to TRBJ2-3; 12 bases match TRBD1. Trimming removed 0 bases from V and 9 bases from J; junction bases left unmatched: 20. The germline V gene encodes CDR1 SGHNT and CDR2 YYREEE (reference sequence). This CDR3 region has 20 residues. Based on the CDR3 plus reference TRBV5-4 and TRBJ2-3, the full variable domain is ETGVTQSPTHLIKTRGQQVTLRCSSQSGHNTVSWYQQALGQGPQFIFQYYREEENGRGNFPPRFSGLQFPNYSSELNVNALELDDSALYLCASSLARTSLGTGGLGTQYFGPGTRLTVL.

The rearrangement joins TRBV2 to TRBJ1-4; D possibly corresponds to TRBD1 (5 bases). Germline CDR1 SNHLY, CDR2 FYNNEI. Trimming shortened V by 8 bases and J by 12 bases, and 13 bases separated the two germline ends. The CDR3 runs 11 residues. The CDR3 loop reads CASWEGEELFF. Here the CDR3 DNA reads TGTGCCAGCTGGGAAGGGGAGGAACTGTTTTTT.

In the case of this clone: Other DNA sequences from this sample encode an identical CDR3 as well. The chain carries TRBV28 and TRBJ1-5; no definite D call. V was trimmed by 6 bases and J by 0 bases, leaving 6 bases between them. Germline V CDR1 and CDR2: MDHEN, SYDVKM. This CDR3 spans 13 amino acids. Written as DNA, the CDR3 is TGTGCCAGCAGGTATTATAGCAATCAGCCCCAGCATTTT. It specifies CASRYYSNQPQHF.

The genes are TRBV15 and TRBJ2-1; a possible D gene is TRBD1 (5 bases). Trimming removed 2 bases from V and 5 bases from J, with 13 bases in between. Germline V gene sequence: CDR1 LNHNV, CDR2 YYDKDF (reference sequence). The CDR3 is 15 amino acids. In DNA, the CDR3 is TGTGCCACCAGCAGACAGGGCTTCACCAACAATGAGCAGTTCTTC. Protein product: CATSRQGFTNNEQFF.

The V and J genes are TRBV6-2 or TRBV6-3 and TRBJ2-5, with D perhaps matching TRBD2 (5 bases). This CDR3 region has 16 residues. CDR1 is MNHEY and CDR2 is SVGEGT in the germline V gene. V shed 2 bases and J shed 5 bases, with 18 bases lying between them. The CDR3, as DNA: TGTGCCAGCAGTTACGGCGGGTCCCCGGTGTGGGAGACCCAGTACTTC. Amino acids: CASSYGGSPVWETQYF.

This chain connects TRBV3-1 (or the pseudogene TRBV3-2) to TRBJ2-7, with TRBD1 matching 10 bases. From germline, CDR1 is LGHDT and CDR2 YNNKEL (reference sequence). V lost 1 base and J lost 6; bases outside the gene matches: 3. The CDR3 spans 14 residues. This chain's CDR3 is CASSQARTGGEQYF. The CDR3 DNA follows: TGTGCCAGCAGCCAAGCGCGGACAGGGGGCGAGCAGTACTTC.

This chain links TRBV6-2 or TRBV6-3 with TRBJ1-5; 8 nucleotides agree with TRBD1. The J segment lost 5 bases and the V segment lost 0 bases, leaving 9 bases of the junction unmatched. This CDR3 contains 17 residues. Per the germline V gene, CDR1 is MNHEY and CDR2 is SVGEGT. In DNA form, the CDR3 reads TGTGCCAGCAGTTACTCGAGGGGACAGGCCGTCGATCAGCCCCAGCATTTT. This gives the protein CASSYSRGQAVDQPQHF.

V is TRBV10-3 and J is TRBJ1-2, with D possibly TRBD1 on 5 matching bases. Germline CDR1 is ENHRY and CDR2 is SYGVKD. CDR3 size: 13 residues. Trimming took off 1 base at V and 8 bases at J, with 11 bases between the two ends. Here the CDR3 reads CAISELGGEGYTF. CDR3 nucleotides: TGTGCCATCAGTGAGTTAGGAGGGGAAGGCTACACCTTC.